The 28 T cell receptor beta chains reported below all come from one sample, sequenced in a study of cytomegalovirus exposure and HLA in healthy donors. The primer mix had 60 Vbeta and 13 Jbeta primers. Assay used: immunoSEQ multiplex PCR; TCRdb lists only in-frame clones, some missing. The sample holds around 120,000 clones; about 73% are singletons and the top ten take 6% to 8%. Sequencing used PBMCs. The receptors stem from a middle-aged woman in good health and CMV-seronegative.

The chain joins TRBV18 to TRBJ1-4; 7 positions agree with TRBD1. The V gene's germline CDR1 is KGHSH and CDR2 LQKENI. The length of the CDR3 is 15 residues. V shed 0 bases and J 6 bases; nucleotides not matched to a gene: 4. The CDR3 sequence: CASSPPGQHYEKLFF. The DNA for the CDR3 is TGTGCCAGCTCACCACCGGGACAGCATTATGAAAAACTGTTTTTT.

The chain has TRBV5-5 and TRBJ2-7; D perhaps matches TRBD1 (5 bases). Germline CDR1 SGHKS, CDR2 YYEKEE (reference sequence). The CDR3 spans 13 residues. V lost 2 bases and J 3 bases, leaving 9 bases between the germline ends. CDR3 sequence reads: CASSFRVDYEQYF. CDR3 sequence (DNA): TGTGCCAGCAGCTTCAGGGTGGACTACGAGCAGTACTTC.

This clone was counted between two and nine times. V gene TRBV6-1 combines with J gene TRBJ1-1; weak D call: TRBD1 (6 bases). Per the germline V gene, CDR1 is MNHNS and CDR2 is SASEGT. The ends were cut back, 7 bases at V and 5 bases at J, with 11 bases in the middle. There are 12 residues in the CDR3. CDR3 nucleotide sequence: TGTGCCAGCAACAAGGGGGAGACTGAAGCTTTCTTT. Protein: CASNKGETEAFF.

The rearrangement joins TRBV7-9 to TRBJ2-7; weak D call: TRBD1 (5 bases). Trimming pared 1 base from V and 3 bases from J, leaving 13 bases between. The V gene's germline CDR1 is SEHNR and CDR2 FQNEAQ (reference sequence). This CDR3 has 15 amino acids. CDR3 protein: CASSLVQGGFYEQYF. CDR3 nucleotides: TGTGCCAGCAGCTTAGTCCAGGGTGGCTTCTACGAGCAGTACTTC.

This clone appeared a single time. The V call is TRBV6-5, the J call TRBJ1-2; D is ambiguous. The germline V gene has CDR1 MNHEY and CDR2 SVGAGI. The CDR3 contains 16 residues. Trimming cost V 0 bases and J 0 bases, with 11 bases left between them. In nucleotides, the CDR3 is TGTGCCAGCAGTTACTCGGGCCAGGTAGCTAACTATGGCTACACCTTC. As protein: CASSYSGQVANYGYTF.

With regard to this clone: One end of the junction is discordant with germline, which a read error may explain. This CDR3 reads CASSLSDKNSQYF. The CDR3 nucleotides are TGTGCCAGCAGTTTATCGGACAAAAACAGTCAGTACTTC. The V call is TRBV28, the J call TRBJ2-4, with D tentatively TRBD1 (5 bases). This CDR3 has 13 amino acids. The germline V gene encodes CDR1 MDHEN and CDR2 SYDVKM.

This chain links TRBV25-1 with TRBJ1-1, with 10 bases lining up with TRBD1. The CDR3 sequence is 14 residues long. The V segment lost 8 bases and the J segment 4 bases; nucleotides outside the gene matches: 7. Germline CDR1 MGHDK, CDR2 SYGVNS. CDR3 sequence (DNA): TGTGCCAGCGGATCTCGGACAGGGGGCACTGAAGCTTTCTTT. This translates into CASGSRTGGTEAFF.

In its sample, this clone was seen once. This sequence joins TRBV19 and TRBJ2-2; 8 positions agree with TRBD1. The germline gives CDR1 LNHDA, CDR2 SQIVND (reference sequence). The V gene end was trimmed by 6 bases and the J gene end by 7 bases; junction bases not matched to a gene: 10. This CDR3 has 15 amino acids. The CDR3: CASRTSGQGGGELFF. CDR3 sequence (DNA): TGTGCCAGTAGGACCTCAGGACAGGGTGGCGGGGAGCTGTTTTTT.

This CDR3 is CASSKDPAGSSYNEQFF. The DNA for the CDR3 is TGCGCCAGCAGCAAGGATCCAGCGGGGAGCTCCTACAATGAGCAGTTCTTC. The chain employs TRBV5-1 and TRBJ2-1, with TRBD2 identical over 7 bases. The junction had 10 bases not matched to a gene; V was cut back by 4 bases and J by 0 bases. This CDR3 region has 17 residues. From germline, CDR1 is SGHRS and CDR2 YFSETQ.

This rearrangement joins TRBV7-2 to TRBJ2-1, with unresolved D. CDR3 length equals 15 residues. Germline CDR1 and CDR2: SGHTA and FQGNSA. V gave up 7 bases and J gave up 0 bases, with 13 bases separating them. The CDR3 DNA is TGTGCCAGCACTGTCGGCGGCAGCTCCTACAATGAGCAGTTCTTC. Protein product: CASTVGGSSYNEQFF.

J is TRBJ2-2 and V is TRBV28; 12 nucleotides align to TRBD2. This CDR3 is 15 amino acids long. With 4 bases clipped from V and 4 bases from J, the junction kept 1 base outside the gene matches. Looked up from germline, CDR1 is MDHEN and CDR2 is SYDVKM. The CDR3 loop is CASSSSGRATGELFF. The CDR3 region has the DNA TGTGCCAGCAGTTCTAGCGGGAGGGCCACCGGGGAGCTGTTTTTT.

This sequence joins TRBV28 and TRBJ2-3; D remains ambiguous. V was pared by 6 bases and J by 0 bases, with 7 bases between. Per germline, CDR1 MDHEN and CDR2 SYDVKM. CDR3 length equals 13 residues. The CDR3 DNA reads TGTGCCAGCAGGATAGTCAGCACAGATACGCAGTATTTT. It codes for CASRIVSTDTQYF.

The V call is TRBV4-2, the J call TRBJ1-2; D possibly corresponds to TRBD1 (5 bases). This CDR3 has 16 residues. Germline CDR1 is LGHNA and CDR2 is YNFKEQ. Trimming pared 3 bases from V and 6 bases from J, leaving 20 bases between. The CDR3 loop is CASSHDLSGTGDGYTF. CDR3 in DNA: TGTGCCAGCAGCCATGATCTATCCGGGACGGGGGATGGCTACACCTTC.

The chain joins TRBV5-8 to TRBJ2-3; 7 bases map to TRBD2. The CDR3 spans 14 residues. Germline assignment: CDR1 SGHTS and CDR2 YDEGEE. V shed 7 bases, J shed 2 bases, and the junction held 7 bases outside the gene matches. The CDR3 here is CASQEREITDTQYF. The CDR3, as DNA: TGTGCCAGCCAAGAGCGGGAAATCACAGATACGCAGTATTTT.

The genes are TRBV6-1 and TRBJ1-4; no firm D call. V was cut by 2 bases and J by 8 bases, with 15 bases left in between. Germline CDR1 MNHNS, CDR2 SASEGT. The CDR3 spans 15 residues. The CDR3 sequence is CASSEKNGGREKLFF. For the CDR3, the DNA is TGTGCCAGCAGTGAAAAGAACGGCGGTAGGGAAAAACTGTTTTTT.

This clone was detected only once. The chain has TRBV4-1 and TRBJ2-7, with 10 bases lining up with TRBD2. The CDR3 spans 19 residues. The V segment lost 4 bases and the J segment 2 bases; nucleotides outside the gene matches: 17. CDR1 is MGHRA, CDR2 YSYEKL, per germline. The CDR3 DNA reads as TGCGCCAGCAGCCGAATAAAAAATCCGGGACTAGCGCCTGCCTACGAGCAGTACTTC. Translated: CASSRIKNPGLAPAYEQYF.

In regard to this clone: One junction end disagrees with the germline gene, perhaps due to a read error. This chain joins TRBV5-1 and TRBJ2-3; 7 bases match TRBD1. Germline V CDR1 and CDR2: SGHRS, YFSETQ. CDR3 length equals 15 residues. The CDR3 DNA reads TGCGCCGGCAGCCTGGACAGGACGTCGACAGATACGCAGTATTTT. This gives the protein CAGSLDRTSTDTQYF.

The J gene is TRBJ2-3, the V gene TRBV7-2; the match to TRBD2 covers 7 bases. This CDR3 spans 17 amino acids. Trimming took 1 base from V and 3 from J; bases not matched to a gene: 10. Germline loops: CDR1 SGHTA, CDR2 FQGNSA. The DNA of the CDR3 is TGTGCCAGCAGCTTAGGAGGGAGGGCGGGAGTAACAGATACGCAGTATTTT. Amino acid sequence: CASSLGGRAGVTDTQYF.

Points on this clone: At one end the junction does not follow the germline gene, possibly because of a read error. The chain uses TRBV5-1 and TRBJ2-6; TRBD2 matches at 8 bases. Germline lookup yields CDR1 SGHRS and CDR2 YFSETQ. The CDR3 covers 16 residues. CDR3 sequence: CASREGRHSGANGLTF. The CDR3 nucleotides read TGCGCCAGTCGGGAGGGGCGACACTCTGGGGCCAACGGCCTGACTTTC.

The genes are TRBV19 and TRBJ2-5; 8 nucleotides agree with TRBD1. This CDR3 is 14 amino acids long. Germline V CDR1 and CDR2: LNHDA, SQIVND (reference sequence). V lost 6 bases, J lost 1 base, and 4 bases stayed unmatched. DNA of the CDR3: TGTGCCAGTAGCACCGACAGGGGCCAAGAGACCCAGTACTTC. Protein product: CASSTDRGQETQYF.

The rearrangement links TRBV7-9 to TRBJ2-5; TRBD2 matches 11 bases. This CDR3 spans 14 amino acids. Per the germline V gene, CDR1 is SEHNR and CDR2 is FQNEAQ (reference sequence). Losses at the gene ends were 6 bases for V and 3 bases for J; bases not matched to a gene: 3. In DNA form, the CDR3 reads TGTGCCAGCAGGGGGACTAGCGGAGAAGAGACCCAGTACTTC. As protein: CASRGTSGEETQYF.

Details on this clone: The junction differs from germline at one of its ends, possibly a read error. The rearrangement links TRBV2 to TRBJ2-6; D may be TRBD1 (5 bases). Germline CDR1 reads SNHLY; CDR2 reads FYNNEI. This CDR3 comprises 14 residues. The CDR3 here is CASPRVAGANGLTF. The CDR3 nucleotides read TGTGCCAGCCCTAGGGTTGCTGGGGCCAACGGCCTGACTTTC.

CDR3 bases: TGCGCCAGCAGCCAAGAAATCGTACAGGCCGGCTACGAGCAGTACTTC. Protein product: CASSQEIVQAGYEQYF. The rearrangement links TRBV4-1 to TRBJ2-7; D is perhaps TRBD1 (5 bases). Germline lookup yields CDR1 MGHRA and CDR2 YSYEKL. Between the trimmed V and J ends, which lost 0 bases and 3 bases, there was a span of 15 bases. This CDR3 is 16 amino acids long.

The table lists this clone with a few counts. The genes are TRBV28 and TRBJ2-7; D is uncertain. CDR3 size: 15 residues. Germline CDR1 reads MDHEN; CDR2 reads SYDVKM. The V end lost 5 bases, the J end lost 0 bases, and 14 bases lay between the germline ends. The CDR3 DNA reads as TGTGCCAGCAGTCCCGGTGGCAGGCGCTCCTACGAGCAGTACTTC. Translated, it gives CASSPGGRRSYEQYF.

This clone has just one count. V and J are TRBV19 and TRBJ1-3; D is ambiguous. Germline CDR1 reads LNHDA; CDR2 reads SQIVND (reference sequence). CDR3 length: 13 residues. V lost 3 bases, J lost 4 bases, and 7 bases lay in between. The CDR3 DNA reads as TGTGCCAGTAGTATGAGCTCCGGAAACACCATATATTTT. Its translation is CASSMSSGNTIYF.

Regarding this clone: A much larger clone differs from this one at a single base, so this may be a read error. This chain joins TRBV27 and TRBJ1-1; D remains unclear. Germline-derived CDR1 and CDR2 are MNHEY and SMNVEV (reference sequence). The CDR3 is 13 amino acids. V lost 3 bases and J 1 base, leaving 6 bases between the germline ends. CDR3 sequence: CASSFSQNTEAFF. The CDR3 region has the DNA TGTGCCAGCAGTTTTTCCCAGAACACTGAAGCTTTCTTT.

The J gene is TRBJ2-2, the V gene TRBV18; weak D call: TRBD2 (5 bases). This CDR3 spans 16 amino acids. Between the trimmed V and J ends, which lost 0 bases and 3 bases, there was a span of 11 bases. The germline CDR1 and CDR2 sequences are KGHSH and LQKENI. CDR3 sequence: CASSPPSGTYTGELFF. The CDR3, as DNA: TGTGCCAGCTCACCACCAAGCGGTACTTACACCGGGGAGCTGTTTTTT.

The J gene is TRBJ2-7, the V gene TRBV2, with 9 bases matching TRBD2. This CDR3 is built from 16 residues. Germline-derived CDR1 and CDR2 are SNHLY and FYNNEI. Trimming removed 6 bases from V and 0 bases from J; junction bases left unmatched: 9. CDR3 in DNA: TGTGCCAGCAGGCTGGAGGGGACTAGCAGCTCCTACGAGCAGTACTTC. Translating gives CASRLEGTSSSYEQYF.